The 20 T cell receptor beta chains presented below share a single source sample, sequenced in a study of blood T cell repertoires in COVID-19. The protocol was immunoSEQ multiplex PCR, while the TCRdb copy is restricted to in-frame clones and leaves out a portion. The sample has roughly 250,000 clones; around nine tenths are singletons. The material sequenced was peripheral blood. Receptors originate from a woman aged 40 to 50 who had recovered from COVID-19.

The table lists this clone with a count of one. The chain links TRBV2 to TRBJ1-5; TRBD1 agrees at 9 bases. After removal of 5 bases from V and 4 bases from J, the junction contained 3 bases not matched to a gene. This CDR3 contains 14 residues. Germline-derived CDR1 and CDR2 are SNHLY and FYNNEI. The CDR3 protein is CASSTDRGNQPQHF. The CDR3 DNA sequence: TGTGCCAGCAGTACAGACAGGGGGAATCAGCCCCAGCATTTT.

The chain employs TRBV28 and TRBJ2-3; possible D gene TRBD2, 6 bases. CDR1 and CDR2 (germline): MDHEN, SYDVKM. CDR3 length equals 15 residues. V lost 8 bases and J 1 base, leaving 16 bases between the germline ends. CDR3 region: CASCPWRDRTDTQYF. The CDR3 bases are TGTGCCAGCTGCCCGTGGCGGGATCGCACAGATACGCAGTATTTT.

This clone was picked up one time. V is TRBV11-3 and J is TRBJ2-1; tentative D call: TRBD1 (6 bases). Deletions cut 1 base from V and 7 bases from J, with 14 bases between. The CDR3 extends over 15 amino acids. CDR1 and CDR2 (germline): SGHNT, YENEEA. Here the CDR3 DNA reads TGTGCCAGCAGCTTAGGGGGGCCGGGTATTAATGAGCAGTTCTTC. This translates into CASSLGGPGINEQFF.

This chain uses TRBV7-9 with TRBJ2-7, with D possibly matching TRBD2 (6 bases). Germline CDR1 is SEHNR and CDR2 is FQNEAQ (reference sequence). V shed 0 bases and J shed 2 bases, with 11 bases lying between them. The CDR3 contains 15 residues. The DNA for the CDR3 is TGTGCCAGCAGCTTAGCGCTGGGGGGAGCCTACGAGCAGTACTTC. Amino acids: CASSLALGGAYEQYF.

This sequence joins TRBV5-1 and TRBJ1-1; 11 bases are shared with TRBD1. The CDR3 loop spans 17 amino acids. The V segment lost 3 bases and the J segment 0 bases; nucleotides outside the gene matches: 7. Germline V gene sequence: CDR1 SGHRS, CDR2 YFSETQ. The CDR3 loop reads CASSSRDRGVLNTEAFF. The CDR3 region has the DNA TGCGCCAGCAGCTCGAGGGACAGGGGGGTATTGAACACTGAAGCTTTCTTT.

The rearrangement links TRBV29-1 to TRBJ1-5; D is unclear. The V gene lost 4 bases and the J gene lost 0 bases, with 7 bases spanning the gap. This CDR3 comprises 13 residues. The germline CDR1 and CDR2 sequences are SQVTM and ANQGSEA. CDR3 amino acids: CSVGGYSNQPQHF. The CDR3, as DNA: TGCAGCGTTGGCGGGTATAGCAATCAGCCCCAGCATTTT. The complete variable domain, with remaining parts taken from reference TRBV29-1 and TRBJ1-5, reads SAVISQKPSRDICQRGTSLTIQCQVDSQVTMMFWYRQQPGQSLTLIATANQGSEATYESGFVIDKFPISRPNLTFSTLTVSNMSPEDSSIYLCSVGGYSNQPQHFGDGTRLSIL.

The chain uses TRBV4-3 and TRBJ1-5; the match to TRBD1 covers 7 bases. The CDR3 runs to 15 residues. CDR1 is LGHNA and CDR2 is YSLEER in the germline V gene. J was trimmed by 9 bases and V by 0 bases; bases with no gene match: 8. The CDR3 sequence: CASSQDFTGVPPQHF. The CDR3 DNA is TGCGCCAGCAGCCAAGACTTCACAGGGGTTCCGCCCCAGCATTTT.

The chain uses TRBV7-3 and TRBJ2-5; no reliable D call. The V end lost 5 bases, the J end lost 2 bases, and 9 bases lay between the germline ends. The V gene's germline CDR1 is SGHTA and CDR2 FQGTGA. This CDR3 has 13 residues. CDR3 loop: CASSIGRQETQYF. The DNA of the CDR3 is TGTGCCAGCAGCATTGGCCGACAAGAGACCCAGTACTTC.

The CDR3 loop reads CASSYDFVMGANVLTF. CDR3 in DNA: TGTGCCAGCAGTTATGACTTTGTAATGGGGGCCAACGTCCTGACTTTC. This chain uses TRBV6-2 or TRBV6-3 with TRBJ2-6; D uncertain. The V end was cut by 3 bases, the J end by 4 bases, with 13 bases between. Germline V gene data show CDR1 as MNHEY and CDR2 as SVGEGT. The CDR3 is made up of 16 amino acids.

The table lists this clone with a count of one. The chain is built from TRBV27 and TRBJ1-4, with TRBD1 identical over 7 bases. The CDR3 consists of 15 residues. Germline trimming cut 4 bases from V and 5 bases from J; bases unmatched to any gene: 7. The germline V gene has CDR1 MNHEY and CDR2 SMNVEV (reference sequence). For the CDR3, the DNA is TGTGCCAGCAGTTCGGGTGCAGGGGGGAATGAAAAACTGTTTTTT. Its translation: CASSSGAGGNEKLFF.

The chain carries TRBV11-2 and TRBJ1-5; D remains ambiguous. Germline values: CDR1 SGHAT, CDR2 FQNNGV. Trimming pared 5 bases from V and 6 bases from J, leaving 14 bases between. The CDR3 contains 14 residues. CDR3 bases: TGTGCCAGCAGCGACCGAGGGTACGGTCAGCCCCAGCATTTT. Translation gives CASSDRGYGQPQHF.

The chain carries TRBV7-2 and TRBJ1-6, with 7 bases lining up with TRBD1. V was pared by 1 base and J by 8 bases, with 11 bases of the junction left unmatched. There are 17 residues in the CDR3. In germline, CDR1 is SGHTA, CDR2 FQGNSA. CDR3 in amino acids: CASSLESQGVGYSPLHF. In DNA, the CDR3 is TGTGCCAGCAGCTTAGAGTCCCAGGGGGTAGGGTATTCACCCCTCCACTTT.

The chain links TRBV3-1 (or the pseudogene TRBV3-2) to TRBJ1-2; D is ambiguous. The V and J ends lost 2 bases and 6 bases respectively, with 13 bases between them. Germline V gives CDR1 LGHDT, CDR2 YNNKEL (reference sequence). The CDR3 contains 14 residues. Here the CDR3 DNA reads TGTGCCAGCAGCCAATGGAACAGAAGTAATGGCTACACCTTC. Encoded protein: CASSQWNRSNGYTF.

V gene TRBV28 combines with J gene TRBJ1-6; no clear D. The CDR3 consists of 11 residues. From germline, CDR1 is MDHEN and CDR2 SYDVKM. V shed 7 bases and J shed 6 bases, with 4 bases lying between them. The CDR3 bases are TGTGCCAGCACTTCTAATTCACCCCTCCACTTT. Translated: CASTSNSPLHF.

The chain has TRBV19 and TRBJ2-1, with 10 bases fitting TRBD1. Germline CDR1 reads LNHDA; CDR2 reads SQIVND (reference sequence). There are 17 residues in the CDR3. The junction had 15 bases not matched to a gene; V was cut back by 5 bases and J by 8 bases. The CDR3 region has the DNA TGTGCCAGTAGTCCTACACCAGGGACAGGGGCAAGGGATGAGCAGTTCTTC. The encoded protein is CASSPTPGTGARDEQFF.

The CDR3 spells CASSLADRVNYEQYF. The DNA for the CDR3 is TGTGCCAGCAGCTTAGCAGACAGGGTGAACTACGAGCAGTACTTC. The chain is built from TRBV7-9 and TRBJ2-7, with 7 bases lining up with TRBD1. CDR1 SEHNR and CDR2 FQNEAQ come from the germline V gene (reference sequence). The CDR3 has 15 amino acids. Trimming took 0 bases from V and 3 from J; bases not matched to a gene: 5.

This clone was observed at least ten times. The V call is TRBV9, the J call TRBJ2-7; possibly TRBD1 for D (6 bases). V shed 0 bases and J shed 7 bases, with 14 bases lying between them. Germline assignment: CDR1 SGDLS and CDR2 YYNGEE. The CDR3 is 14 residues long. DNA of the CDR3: TGTGCCAGCAGCGTAGCCCGAGGGGGTGGTGAGCAGTACTTC. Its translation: CASSVARGGGEQYF. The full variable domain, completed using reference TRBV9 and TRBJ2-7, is DSGVTQTPKHLITATGQRVTLRCSPRSGDLSVYWYQQSLDQGLQFLIQYYNGEERAKGNILERFSAQQFPDLHSELNLSSLELGDSALYFCASSVARGGGEQYFGPGTRLTVT.

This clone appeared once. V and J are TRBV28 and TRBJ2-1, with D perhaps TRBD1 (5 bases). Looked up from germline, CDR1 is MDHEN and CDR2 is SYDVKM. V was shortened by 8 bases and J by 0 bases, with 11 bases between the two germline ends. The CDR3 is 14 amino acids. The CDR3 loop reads CASVRVSSYNEQFF. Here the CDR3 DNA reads TGTGCCAGCGTCAGGGTTAGCTCCTACAATGAGCAGTTCTTC.

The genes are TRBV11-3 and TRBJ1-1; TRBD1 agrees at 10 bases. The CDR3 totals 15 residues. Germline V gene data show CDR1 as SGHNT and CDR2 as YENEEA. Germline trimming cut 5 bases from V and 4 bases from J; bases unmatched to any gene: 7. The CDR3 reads CASSPGTGVSTEAFF. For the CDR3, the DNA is TGTGCCAGCAGCCCAGGGACAGGGGTCAGCACTGAAGCTTTCTTT.

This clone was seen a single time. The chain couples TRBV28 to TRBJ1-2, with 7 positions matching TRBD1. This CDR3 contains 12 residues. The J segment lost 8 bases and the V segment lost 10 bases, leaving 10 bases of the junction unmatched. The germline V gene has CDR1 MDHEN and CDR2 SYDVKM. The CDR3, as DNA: TGTGCCATAGGACAGGCTTTTGGGGGCTACACCTTC. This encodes CAIGQAFGGYTF.